This T cell receptor (beta chain) is drawn from a study of shared clonotypes between healthy human individuals. Findings of the study overall: Sharing across four donors was highest in naive CD4 (roughly 5%) and lowest in memory CD8 (approximately 0.4%). Sampling covered nothing but blood. Tissue TCR repertoires likely differ from those found in blood. Inspection by rarefaction showed sorted-subset sequencing to be incomplete despite large depth.

A note on this clone: Its antigen is as yet unknown.

Some 27,000 T cell genomes, or about 0.2 ug DNA, went into the sorted-subset replicate PCRs. Measured with immunoSEQ multiplex PCR; TCRdb has only the in-frame clones, and not every one. The table has roughly 500,000 clones, less than 96% seen once; the top ten hold about 0.057%. CDR3 length: 13 residues. Germline CDR1 is LNHDA and CDR2 is SQIVND (reference sequence). V was clipped by 11 bases and J by 3 bases, with 11 bases between them. The chain is built from TRBV19 and TRBJ1-6; D gene unclear. This TCR derives from a woman aged 25 to 39 in good health. The source material was naive CD4+ T cells sorted from blood. Subset noted: CD45RA+ positively selected. The CDR3 nucleotides read TGTGCCGCGCGGCAGGTCTATAATTCACCCCTCCACTTT. This gives the protein CAARQVYNSPLHF.